This T cell receptor beta chain emerged from a study of circulating tumor DNA in untreated peripheral T-cell lymphoma (dated by TCRdb to the early 2020s). The research as a whole found: Tumor-specific clonotypes turned up in approximately 72% of patients, identified from 86% of baseline tissues and from around 67% of baseline serum samples.

As encoded in the germline V gene, CDR1 is MDHEN while CDR2 is SYDVKM. V sheds 0 bases and J sheds 4 bases, leaving 12 bases between their ends. Spanning cysteine to phenylalanine, the CDR3 consists of 15 amino acids. The retained sequence is limited to the CDR3, 45 bases, with the frame set at the first base. Library creation used the immunoSEQ multiplex PCR assay. The table was pulled from immuneACCESS by TCRdb, which kept in-frame rearrangements only. Such tables lose some clones; where checked, under half of the loss comes from unresolved V genes, and the rest has no known cause. The table for this sample lists roughly 7,300 clones; about 75% of them were counted only once. The ten largest clones capture about 17% of the sample. Details on this clone: What antigen it recognizes has not been identified. There are no base qualities to consult, and no much larger clone falls within one base.

Tumor-specific TCR clonotypes were identified by sequencing baseline tumor tissue collected before treatment. To monitor patients with peripheral T-cell lymphoma who were getting frontline treatment on a trial, the study applied next-generation sequencing to T-cell receptor sequences. The TCR originated in a human donor with peripheral T-cell lymphoma. Sequencing was carried out using tumor tissue. This chain is built from TRBV28 and TRBJ1-1; TRBD1 is possibly the D segment (5 matching bases). The nucleotides are TGTGCCAGCAGTTTATGGGCAGGCAGGGCCACTGAAGCTTTCTTT. Translated, this gives CASSLWAGRATEAFF.